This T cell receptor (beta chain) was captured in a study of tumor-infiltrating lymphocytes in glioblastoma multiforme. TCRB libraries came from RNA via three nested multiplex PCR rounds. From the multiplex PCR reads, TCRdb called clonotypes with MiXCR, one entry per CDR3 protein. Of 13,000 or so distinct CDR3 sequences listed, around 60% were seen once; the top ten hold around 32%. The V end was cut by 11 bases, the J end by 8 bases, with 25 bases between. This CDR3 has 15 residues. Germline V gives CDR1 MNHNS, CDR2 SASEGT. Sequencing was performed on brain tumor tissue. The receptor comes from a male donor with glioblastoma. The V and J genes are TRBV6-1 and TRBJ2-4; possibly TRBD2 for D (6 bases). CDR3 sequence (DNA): TGTGCCGGTTCCGATGGAGGGGCGGGTCGGGACATTCAGTACTTC. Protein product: CAGSDGGAGRDIQYF.